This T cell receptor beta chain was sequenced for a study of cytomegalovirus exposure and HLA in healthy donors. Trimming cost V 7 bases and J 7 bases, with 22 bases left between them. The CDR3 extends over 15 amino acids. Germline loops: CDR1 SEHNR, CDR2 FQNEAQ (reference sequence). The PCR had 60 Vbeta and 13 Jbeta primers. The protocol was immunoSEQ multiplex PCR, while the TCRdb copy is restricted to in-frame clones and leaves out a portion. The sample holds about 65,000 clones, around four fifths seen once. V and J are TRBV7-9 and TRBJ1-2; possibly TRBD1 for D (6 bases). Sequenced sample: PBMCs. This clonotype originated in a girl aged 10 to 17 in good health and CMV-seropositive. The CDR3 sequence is CASTQYVAGAGGYTF. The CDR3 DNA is TGTGCCAGCACCCAATACGTAGCGGGGGCAGGTGGCTACACCTTC.